This is a list of T cell receptor beta chains from one sample in a study of T cell repertoires in cytomegalovirus infection. TCRdb reprocessed the reads via MiXCR and lists one record per CDR3 protein. This sample has about 80,000 distinct CDR3 sequences, with 3.7% found just once. Sequenced input: PBMCs. These receptors all come from a human donor in good health (CMV status not recorded). Some clones in this sample may be carry-over from other donors' samples. Both conserved end residues are part of each CDR3. Each record gives: J gene, V gene, CDR3 protein.

j_call: TRBJ1-1; v_call: TRBV20-1; cdr3_aa: CRLVQDPGTEAFF
j_call: TRBJ1-2; v_call: TRBV6-8; cdr3_aa: CASSSPTVNPYGYTF
j_call: TRBJ2-1; v_call: TRBV5-4; cdr3_aa: CASSLVGESEQFF
j_call: TRBJ2-5; v_call: TRBV15; cdr3_aa: CATSTEETQYF
j_call: TRBJ2-3; v_call: TRBV11-2; cdr3_aa: CASSLAPLRTTDTQYF
j_call: TRBJ2-5; v_call: TRBV10-3; cdr3_aa: CAISESVTPQETQYF
j_call: TRBJ2-2; v_call: TRBV7-2; cdr3_aa: CASSPSGGVNTGELFF
j_call: TRBJ1-1; v_call: TRBV11-2; cdr3_aa: CASSSGQTNTEAFF
j_call: TRBJ1-1; v_call: TRBV14; cdr3_aa: CASSQLGTITEAFF
j_call: TRBJ1-1; v_call: TRBV5-5; cdr3_aa: CVSSLVGNTEAFF
j_call: TRBJ2-4; v_call: TRBV5-6; cdr3_aa: CASSLVLTGAKNIQYF
j_call: TRBJ1-3; v_call: TRBV15; cdr3_aa: CATSRERQGNRNTIYF
j_call: TRBJ1-1; v_call: TRBV19; cdr3_aa: CASSISYTASTEAFF
j_call: TRBJ2-3; v_call: TRBV2; cdr3_aa: CASSRADTQYF
j_call: TRBJ1-2; v_call: TRBV2; cdr3_aa: CASRRDSNYGYTF
j_call: TRBJ2-7; v_call: TRBV7-2; cdr3_aa: CASSLAPSGGASYEQYF
j_call: TRBJ2-5; v_call: TRBV7-3; cdr3_aa: CASSLGTYPNRETQYF
j_call: TRBJ1-3; v_call: TRBV6-6; cdr3_aa: CASSYLVGGNTIYF
j_call: TRBJ2-7; v_call: TRBV7-2; cdr3_aa: CASSANGLAGGSEQYF
j_call: TRBJ1-6; v_call: TRBV6-2/TRBV6-3; cdr3_aa: CASALHSGNSPLHF
j_call: TRBJ1-1; v_call: TRBV11-2; cdr3_aa: CASSFGSLDTEAFF
j_call: TRBJ1-2; v_call: TRBV30; cdr3_aa: CAWSPGLRANGYTF
j_call: TRBJ1-1; v_call: TRBV7-2; cdr3_aa: CASSLGGIDSIF
j_call: TRBJ1-5; v_call: TRBV27; cdr3_aa: CASSLSLVQPQHF
j_call: TRBJ1-6; v_call: TRBV7-9; cdr3_aa: CASSIRENSPLHF
j_call: TRBJ2-3; v_call: TRBV6-6; cdr3_aa: CASSYSNGGDTDTQYF
j_call: TRBJ1-2; v_call: TRBV4-3; cdr3_aa: CASSQDGGVYGYTF
j_call: TRBJ1-1; v_call: TRBV7-3; cdr3_aa: CASSLRPVTGGAHTEAFF
j_call: TRBJ1-2; v_call: TRBV27; cdr3_aa: CASSPGALYGYTF
j_call: TRBJ2-5; v_call: TRBV7-9; cdr3_aa: CASSRRAQQETQYF
j_call: TRBJ2-1; v_call: TRBV19; cdr3_aa: CASSIRGPGANEQFF
j_call: TRBJ2-7; v_call: TRBV7-2; cdr3_aa: CASSLAVWDSSYEQYF
j_call: TRBJ1-5; v_call: TRBV28; cdr3_aa: CASSLSRTPPNF
j_call: TRBJ1-1; v_call: TRBV7-3; cdr3_aa: CASSSQAGQHPNTEAFF
j_call: TRBJ1-2; v_call: TRBV28; cdr3_aa: CASSFIGTGDGYTF
j_call: TRBJ2-7; v_call: TRBV27; cdr3_aa: CASSLARDDEQYF
j_call: TRBJ2-5; v_call: TRBV28; cdr3_aa: CASRAGAQETQYF
j_call: TRBJ1-3; v_call: TRBV15; cdr3_aa: CATSRFTEDSSGNTIYF
j_call: TRBJ1-1; v_call: TRBV7-6; cdr3_aa: CASSKDTFSEAFF
j_call: TRBJ1-2; v_call: TRBV19; cdr3_aa: CASTDRAYGYTF
j_call: TRBJ1-4; v_call: TRBV23-1; cdr3_aa: CDQLPNLEKGKLFF
j_call: TRBJ1-5; v_call: TRBV18; cdr3_aa: CASSPPRGPQHF